This is a list of T cell receptor beta chains from one sample in a study of T cell responses to AZD1222 COVID-19 vaccine. Profiled with immunoSEQ multiplex PCR; TCRdb holds only in-frame clones, not every one. The sample lists about 210,000 clones; about 95% were seen once. The sequencing used peripheral blood, collected 28 days after the second dose of the MenACWY control vaccine. These receptors originate from an adult who received the MenACWY meningococcal vaccine as a control. CDR3s leave out the opening cysteine and the closing phenylalanine or tryptophan. The order of the fields is V gene, CDR3 protein.

>TRBV5-1
ASRSGTSGSTDTQY
>TRBV9
ASSVEFGSGYT
>TRBV2
ASRGPEQY
>TRBV6-5
ASSYSAIPDSPLH
>TRBV15
ATSYREGQPQH
>TRBV9
ASSGETDGELF
>TRBV10-3
AISEDPRSGNTIY
>TRBV7-9
ASSLGVDRGYT
>TRBV5-5
ASSLGGGGQPQH
>TRBV30
AWSLFTGAGEQY
>TRBV4-1
ASSQEGKGVTDTQY
>TRBV14
ASSPWDSSYEQY
>TRBV6-5
ASSYSVPGGGNTIY
>TRBV4-1
ASSQSPGHTEAF
>TRBV18
ASSPQGDNSPLH
>TRBV6-1
ASSEHSNQPQH
>TRBV28
ASSPVVPNNQPQH
>TRBV27
ASKVGGDDGYT
>TRBV5-8
ASSPGTVLSGNEQF
>TRBV28
ASRAGGLNQPQH
>TRBV20-1
SASRLYNEQF
>TRBV6-5
ASLQGARGAEAF
>TRBV19
ASNPLGTVQETQY
>TRBV5-1
ASSDSRGSGTQY
>TRBV7-2
ASSLNGVRGVEAF
>TRBV7-2
ASSAQGFGTEAF
>TRBV19
ASSPDRSSYNEQF
>TRBV19
ASSPRGTGGLSNQPQH
>TRBV7-9
ASSSPGVGEKLF
>TRBV3-1/TRBV3-2
ASSRRSEANHGYT
>TRBV27
ASSLLRGELF
>TRBV6-4
ASSSGMGFGEQF
>TRBV28
ASSSPGTDMNTEAF
>TRBV7-2
ASSPRQGEREQY
>TRBV1
TSSRDRF
>TRBV11-3
ASSRTSGGADGELF
>TRBV27
ASSFQSGNQPQH
>TRBV7-2
ASSLAPGVNTEAF
>TRBV6-5
ASRPTTGFYGYT
>TRBV25-1
ASSDIGYTGELF
>TRBV5-1
ASRLGLVFAGELF
>TRBV28
ASSLEGRRDGYT
>TRBV3-1/TRBV3-2
ASSQVRNTMIGYT
>TRBV7-2
ASSTSAIGYGYT
>TRBV28
ASSLTGISYEQY
>TRBV5-5
ASSLRISGLYNEQF
>TRBV5-1
ASSLTGEAGELF
>TRBV24-1
AKDRVGEQY
>TRBV5-6
ASSLDVTEYTEAF
>TRBV11-2
ASSLASEAF
>TRBV2
ASRLAASTDTQY